A selection of T cell receptor beta chains follows, all from one sample in a study of tumor-infiltrating lymphocytes in primary liver carcinoma. MiXCR was run by TCRdb on the multiplex PCR reads, yielding one entry per CDR3 protein. The repertoire consists of 300,000 to 350,000 distinct CDR3 sequences, with roughly 60% occurring once and the leading ten covering over 15%. The specimen sequenced was peripheral blood. These receptors were collected from a woman aged 25-40 years with primary liver carcinoma and hepatitis B virus infection. CDR3s include the opening cysteine and the closing phenylalanine or tryptophan. A D gene is named only where the DNA matches it firmly.

D gene: TRBD2
V gene: TRBV4-2
CDR3 protein: CASSQGLAGAGDTQYF

D gene: TRBD1
V gene: TRBV28
CDR3 protein: CASNRGAYEQYF

D gene: NA
V gene: TRBV7-8
CDR3 protein: CASSLSAGQPQHF

D gene: TRBD2
V gene: TRBV11-2
CDR3 protein: CASSKLLTSGRSNEQFF

D gene: NA
V gene: TRBV30
CDR3 protein: CACLEGGTEAFF

D gene: TRBD1
V gene: TRBV7-8
CDR3 protein: CASSRQGALPYEQYF

D gene: TRBD2
V gene: TRBV12-5
CDR3 protein: CASGLLGAFWTSRTVVDNEQFF

D gene: NA
V gene: TRBV30
CDR3 protein: CAWSRRGPLSYEQYF

D gene: TRBD2
V gene: TRBV11-2
CDR3 protein: CACSRRSTSGSTDTQYF

D gene: TRBD1
V gene: TRBV18
CDR3 protein: CASTERQGNNEQFF